Listed below are T cell receptor beta chains from one sample, sequenced in a study of long-term antiretroviral therapy in people with HIV. Sequenced by immunoSEQ multiplex PCR; TCRdb stores in-frame clones only, minus some. The table lists fewer than 35,000 clones, roughly 80% of them singletons. This specimen consisted of unsorted PBMCs, obtained 2 years after starting antiretroviral therapy. These receptors were obtained from a woman aged 45-65 years with HIV. Both conserved end residues are part of each CDR3. Fields, in order: V gene, clone size, J gene, D gene, CDR3 protein, CDR3 DNA. The D gene is left open where the match is weak. The listing skips clone size in some rows; elsewhere it reads once, few, many or a size class.

v_gene: TRBV7-8; abundance: NA; j_gene: TRBJ1-1; d_gene: NA; CDR3aa: CASWEGVGRRNTEAFF; CDR3nt: TGTGCCAGCTGGGAGGGGGTAGGGCGGCGGAACACTGAAGCTTTCTTT
v_gene: TRBV9; abundance: NA; j_gene: TRBJ1-6; d_gene: TRBD1; CDR3aa: CASSQGGAYNSPLHF; CDR3nt: TGTGCCAGCAGCCAGGGGGGGGCTTATAATTCACCCCTCCACTTT
v_gene: TRBV7-2; abundance: few; j_gene: TRBJ1-5; d_gene: TRBD1; CDR3aa: CASSLRTGSGNQPQHF; CDR3nt: TGTGCCAGCAGCTTAAGGACAGGGTCTGGCAATCAGCCCCAGCATTTT
v_gene: TRBV4-1; abundance: NA; j_gene: TRBJ2-5; d_gene: TRBD2; CDR3aa: CASSQAGGQETQYF; CDR3nt: TGCGCCAGCAGCCAAGCGGGGGGCCAAGAGACCCAGTACTTC
v_gene: TRBV4-1; abundance: NA; j_gene: TRBJ2-2; d_gene: NA; CDR3aa: CASVAGADNTGELFF; CDR3nt: TGCGCCAGCGTTGCGGGGGCCGATAACACCGGGGAGCTGTTTTTT
v_gene: TRBV7-3; abundance: NA; j_gene: TRBJ1-6; d_gene: NA; CDR3aa: CASSLTQNSPLHF; CDR3nt: TGTGCCAGCAGCTTAACCCAGAATTCACCCCTCCACTTT
v_gene: TRBV5-4; abundance: NA; j_gene: TRBJ2-5; d_gene: TRBD2; CDR3aa: CASSLERGRETQYF; CDR3nt: TGTGCCAGCAGCTTGGAGCGGGGGAGGGAGACCCAGTACTTC
v_gene: TRBV19; abundance: once; j_gene: TRBJ1-1; d_gene: TRBD1; CDR3aa: CASSRGDRRTEAFF; CDR3nt: TGTGCCAGTAGTAGGGGGGACAGGAGAACTGAAGCTTTCTTT
v_gene: TRBV5-5; abundance: once; j_gene: TRBJ1-2; d_gene: NA; CDR3aa: CASSLGSTSVSGGGYTF; CDR3nt: TGTGCCAGCAGCTTGGGGAGTACGTCTGTTTCCGGAGGGGGCTACACCTTC
v_gene: TRBV7-3; abundance: NA; j_gene: TRBJ2-5; d_gene: NA; CDR3aa: CASSGRGDGETQYF; CDR3nt: TGTGCCAGCAGCGGAAGAGGAGATGGGGAGACCCAGTACTTC
v_gene: TRBV10-2; abundance: NA; j_gene: TRBJ2-3; d_gene: NA; CDR3aa: CASSEDHTTDTQYF; CDR3nt: TGCGCCAGCAGTGAGGACCACACCACAGATACGCAGTATTTT
v_gene: TRBV29-1; abundance: NA; j_gene: TRBJ2-3; d_gene: TRBD1; CDR3aa: CSVERDRGTDTQYF; CDR3nt: TGCAGCGTTGAAAGGGACAGGGGCACAGATACGCAGTATTTT
v_gene: TRBV5-1; abundance: NA; j_gene: TRBJ2-1; d_gene: TRBD2; CDR3aa: CASSPGVAGFYNEQFF; CDR3nt: TGCGCCAGCAGCCCCGGGGTAGCGGGGTTCTACAATGAGCAGTTCTTC
v_gene: TRBV10-2; abundance: NA; j_gene: TRBJ2-1; d_gene: NA; CDR3aa: CASKDQRTYNEQFF; CDR3nt: TGCGCCAGCAAGGATCAGCGGACTTACAATGAGCAGTTCTTC
v_gene: TRBV19; abundance: few; j_gene: TRBJ2-5; d_gene: NA; CDR3aa: CASSGAGAVGATQYF; CDR3nt: TGTGCCAGTAGTGGGGCCGGGGCCGTAGGGGCGACCCAGTACTTC
v_gene: TRBV5-1; abundance: NA; j_gene: TRBJ2-1; d_gene: NA; CDR3aa: CASSLEYGDNEQFF; CDR3nt: TGCGCCAGCAGCTTGGAGTACGGGGACAATGAGCAGTTCTTC
v_gene: TRBV2; abundance: NA; j_gene: TRBJ1-1; d_gene: NA; CDR3aa: CASRRTDEAFF; CDR3nt: TGTGCCAGCAGGAGGACAGACGAAGCTTTCTTT
v_gene: TRBV5-5; abundance: NA; j_gene: TRBJ1-1; d_gene: TRBD1; CDR3aa: CASSSRQGNTEAFF; CDR3nt: TGTGCCAGCAGCTCTCGACAGGGAAACACTGAAGCTTTCTTT
v_gene: TRBV28; abundance: NA; j_gene: TRBJ1-1; d_gene: NA; CDR3aa: CASSPQGWGNTEAFF; CDR3nt: TGTGCCAGCAGTCCCCAGGGCTGGGGGAACACTGAAGCTTTCTTT
v_gene: TRBV21-1; abundance: few; j_gene: TRBJ1-2; d_gene: NA; CDR3aa: CASSKEGEDQSLRTNYGYTF; CDR3nt: TGTGCCAGCAGCAAAGAGGGTGAGGATCAGAGCCTCCGAACTAACTATGGCTACACCTTC
v_gene: TRBV15; abundance: NA; j_gene: TRBJ1-1; d_gene: TRBD1; CDR3aa: CATSRKTGMNTEAFF; CDR3nt: TGTGCCACCAGCAGAAAGACAGGGATGAACACTGAAGCTTTCTTT
v_gene: TRBV7-9; abundance: NA; j_gene: TRBJ2-5; d_gene: NA; CDR3aa: CASSYGWAKETQYF; CDR3nt: TGTGCCAGCAGCTACGGTTGGGCGAAGGAGACCCAGTACTTC
v_gene: TRBV19; abundance: NA; j_gene: TRBJ1-2; d_gene: TRBD1; CDR3aa: CASSWTGTYGYTF; CDR3nt: TGTGCCAGTAGCTGGACAGGTACCTATGGCTACACCTTC
v_gene: TRBV25-1; abundance: NA; j_gene: TRBJ2-5; d_gene: NA; CDR3aa: CASSAEGRGQETQYF; CDR3nt: TGTGCCAGCAGTGCCGAAGGGAGGGGGCAAGAGACCCAGTACTTC
v_gene: TRBV19; abundance: NA; j_gene: TRBJ1-1; d_gene: NA; CDR3aa: CASSLGGGTEAFF; CDR3nt: TGTGCCAGTAGCTTGGGAGGCGGAACTGAAGCTTTCTTT
v_gene: TRBV14; abundance: NA; j_gene: TRBJ1-2; d_gene: NA; CDR3aa: CASSQEQRIDYGYTF; CDR3nt: TGTGCCAGCAGCCAAGAACAGAGGATTGACTATGGCTACACCTTC
v_gene: TRBV30; abundance: NA; j_gene: TRBJ1-6; d_gene: NA; CDR3aa: CAWKVPPGQLSSYNSPLHF; CDR3nt: TGTGCCTGGAAGGTTCCTCCGGGACAACTGAGCTCCTATAATTCACCCCTCCACTTT
v_gene: TRBV5-6; abundance: NA; j_gene: TRBJ1-2; d_gene: NA; CDR3aa: CASSLGVSSIGYTF; CDR3nt: TGTGCCAGCAGCTTGGGAGTGTCGTCCATTGGCTACACCTTC
v_gene: TRBV12-5; abundance: NA; j_gene: TRBJ1-3; d_gene: NA; CDR3aa: CASGSPQGVGNTIYF; CDR3nt: TGTGCTAGTGGTTCCCCCCAAGGGGTTGGAAACACCATATATTTT
v_gene: TRBV7-9; abundance: NA; j_gene: TRBJ1-2; d_gene: TRBD1; CDR3aa: CASSLIGGEFNGYTF; CDR3nt: TGTGCCAGCAGCTTAATAGGGGGCGAGTTCAACGGCTACACCTTC
v_gene: TRBV2; abundance: NA; j_gene: TRBJ1-3; d_gene: NA; CDR3aa: CASDSSGNTIYF; CDR3nt: TGTGCCAGTGACAGCTCTGGAAACACCATATATTTT
v_gene: TRBV9; abundance: once; j_gene: TRBJ2-2; d_gene: TRBD1; CDR3aa: CASSFGTANTGELFF; CDR3nt: TGTGCCAGCAGCTTCGGGACAGCGAACACCGGGGAGCTGTTTTTT
v_gene: TRBV28; abundance: NA; j_gene: TRBJ1-5; d_gene: NA; CDR3aa: CASSLGVAGSNQPQHF; CDR3nt: TGTGCCAGCAGTTTAGGCGTTGCAGGGAGCAATCAGCCCCAGCATTTT
v_gene: TRBV6-5; abundance: NA; j_gene: TRBJ2-3; d_gene: TRBD1; CDR3aa: CASTRQGAGYTQYF; CDR3nt: TGTGCCAGCACCCGACAGGGGGCGGGTTATACGCAGTATTTT
v_gene: TRBV7-2; abundance: NA; j_gene: TRBJ1-3; d_gene: NA; CDR3aa: CASSLGISGNTIYF; CDR3nt: TGTGCCAGCAGCTTAGGGATCTCTGGAAACACCATATATTTT
v_gene: TRBV6-4; abundance: few; j_gene: TRBJ1-2; d_gene: NA; CDR3aa: CASSGGPGYGYTF; CDR3nt: TGTGCCAGCAGTGGAGGGCCCGGCTATGGCTACACCTTC
v_gene: TRBV14; abundance: NA; j_gene: TRBJ1-2; d_gene: TRBD1; CDR3aa: CASSQTRDSPRGYTF; CDR3nt: TGTGCCAGCAGCCAGACCCGGGACAGCCCTAGGGGCTACACCTTC